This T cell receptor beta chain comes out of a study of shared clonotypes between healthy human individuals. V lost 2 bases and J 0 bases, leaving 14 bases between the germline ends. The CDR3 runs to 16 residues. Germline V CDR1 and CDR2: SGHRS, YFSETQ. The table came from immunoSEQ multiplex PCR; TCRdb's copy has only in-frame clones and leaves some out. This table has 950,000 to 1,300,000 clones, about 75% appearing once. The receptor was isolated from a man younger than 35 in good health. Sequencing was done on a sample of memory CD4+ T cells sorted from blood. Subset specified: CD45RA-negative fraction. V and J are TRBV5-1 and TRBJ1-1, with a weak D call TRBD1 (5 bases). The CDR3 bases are TGCGCCAGCAGCTTAGGGGACCACGGGATGAACACTGAAGCTTTCTTT. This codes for CASSLGDHGMNTEAFF.